This is a list of T cell receptor beta chains from one sample in a study of regulatory T cells in long-lasting Graves disease. TCRdb redid the calling of the multiplex PCR reads with MiXCR, one entry per CDR3 protein. The sample includes roughly 560,000 distinct CDR3 sequences, 15% to 20% of them seen just once. This sample was also put to use in a study of T cells in Graves' hyperthyroidism and ophthalmopathy.

The source was peripheral blood mononuclear cells (PBMCs), collected at new diagnosis, from a patient treated with antithyroid drugs. The receptors come from a middle-aged woman with Graves disease. The CDR3 runs from the conserved cysteine through the conserved F or W. The order of the fields is clone size, D gene, J gene, V gene, CDR3 protein, CDR3 DNA. The D gene is left open where the match is weak. A row's size may be missing; if present it is once, few, many or a size class.

>-|-|TRBJ1-4|TRBV27
CASSGSQRELFF
TGTGCCAGCAGTGGGTCACAGAGGGAACTGTTTTTT
>many|-|TRBJ1-2|TRBV29-1
CSVVVGYGYTF
TGCAGCGTTGTGGTGGGGTATGGCTACACCTTC
>-|-|TRBJ1-5|TRBV10-3
CAISESSSSNQPQHF
TGTGCCATCAGTGAGTCGTCAAGTAGCAATCAGCCCCAGCATTTT
>-|-|TRBJ2-2|TRBV9
CASSEGGLLNTGELFF
TGTGCCAGCAGCGAGGGAGGACTCCTGAACACCGGGGAGCTGTTTTTT
>many|-|TRBJ1-1|TRBV6-5
CASSYRDTMGKNTEAFF
TGTGCCAGCAGTTACCGAGACACGATGGGGAAGAACACTGAAGCTTTCTTT
>many|-|TRBJ1-1|TRBV12-3/TRBV12-4
CASGTHQVEAFF
TGTGCCAGCGGGACTCATCAAGTTGAAGCTTTCTTT
>few|TRBD2|TRBJ2-5|TRBV11-3
CASSSGLAGGEETQYF
TGTGCCAGCAGTTCCGGACTAGCGGGGGGGGAAGAGACCCAGTACTTC
>few|TRBD1|TRBJ2-1|TRBV19
CASRGTGGRDEQFF
TGTGCCAGTAGGGGGACAGGGGGGCGGGATGAGCAGTTCTTC
>many|-|TRBJ2-1|TRBV18
CASSPPSRDEQFF
TGTGCCAGCTCACCACCCTCTCGGGATGAGCAGTTCTTC
>many|TRBD2|TRBJ2-7|TRBV28
CASSPHGLAGGSSYEQYF
TGTGCCAGCAGTCCCCATGGACTAGCGGGGGGGAGCTCCTACGAGCAGTACTTC
>many|-|TRBJ1-3|TRBV6-1
CASSVDGGSGNTIYF
TGTGCCAGCAGTGTTGACGGGGGCTCTGGAAACACCATATATTTT
>many|TRBD2|TRBJ2-1|TRBV2
CASLTGGAHNEQFF
TGTGCCAGCCTTACGGGGGGGGCCCACAATGAGCAGTTCTTC
>many|-|TRBJ2-1|TRBV28
CASSLSGAFEQFF
TGTGCCAGCAGTTTATCTGGGGCGTTTGAGCAGTTCTTC
>many|-|TRBJ2-2|TRBV5-1
CASSLGSSNTGELFF
TGCGCCAGCAGCTTGGGCAGTAGCAACACCGGGGAGCTGTTTTTT
>-|-|TRBJ2-3|TRBV2
CASSGDFTDTQYF
TGTGCCAGCAGTGGGGACTTCACAGATACGCAGTATTTT
>many|-|TRBJ1-2|TRBV6-5
CASRYLDSESYGYTF
TGTGCCAGCAGATACTTAGACAGTGAGTCTTATGGCTACACCTTC
>-|-|TRBJ2-3|TRBV5-1
CASSFEIDRTTQYF
TGCGCCAGCAGCTTCGAGATAGACAGGACTACGCAGTATTTT
>few|TRBD2|TRBJ2-3|TRBV11-2
CASSLALAGASTDTQYF
TGTGCCAGCAGCTTAGCCCTAGCGGGGGCTAGCACAGATACGCAGTATTTT
>-|-|TRBJ2-2|TRBV20-1
CSARELKNTGELFF
TGCAGTGCTAGAGAACTTAAGAACACCGGGGAGCTGTTTTTT
>many|-|TRBJ1-1|TRBV11-2
CASSSIPGETEAFF
TGTGCCAGCAGCTCAATCCCAGGGGAAACTGAAGCTTTCTTT
>-|-|TRBJ1-2|TRBV3-1
CASSPGTRGGYTF
TGTGCCAGCAGCCCCGGGACAAGAGGAGGCTACACCTTC
>-|-|TRBJ2-3|TRBV24-1
CATSDPGTHTDTQYF
TGTGCCACCAGTGATCCGGGGACCCACACAGATACGCAGTATTTT
>few|TRBD2|TRBJ2-5|TRBV10-3
CAVGRDGEAGGTQYF
TGTGCCGTAGGGAGGGACGGCGAGGCCGGGGGGACCCAGTACTTC
>-|-|TRBJ1-6|TRBV9
CASSVDVNSPLHF
TGTGCCAGCAGCGTAGATGTGAATTCACCCCTCCACTTT
>many|TRBD1|TRBJ1-2|TRBV3-1
CASSPWTGEGYTF
TGTGCCAGCAGCCCTTGGACAGGGGAAGGCTACACCTTC
>many|-|TRBJ1-4|TRBV18
CASSPYDSDEKLFF
TGTGCCAGCTCACCTTACGACAGTGATGAAAAACTGTTTTTT
>-|-|TRBJ1-2|TRBV4-1
CASSQVPGTSNYGYTF
TGCGCCAGCAGCCAGGTTCCCGGGACGTCCAACTATGGCTACACCTTC
>many|-|TRBJ1-1|TRBV30
CAWRENTEAFF
TGTGCCTGGAGGGAGAACACTGAAGCTTTCTTT